This TCR beta chain was sequenced in a study of neurological immune-mediated disorders. General observations from the study: Expanded clones shared no identical CDR3 amino acid sequences across subjects, which suggested private TCR-beta repertoires in all groups.

5'RACE employing 10-nucleotide random UMIs yielded the cDNA. Over 170 million TCR-beta sequences (from 15-18 subjects) were yielded by each sequencing run. TCRdb re-analysed the 5' RACE reads in MiXCR, keeping a single row per CDR3 protein. The repertoire includes tens of thousands of distinct CDR3 sequences, roughly 16% of them detected once, and 4.5% to 5% sits in the top ten. The V gene lost 7 bases and the J gene lost 7 bases, with 7 bases spanning the gap. The CDR3 extends over 11 amino acids. In germline, CDR1 is MNHNY, CDR2 SVGAGI (reference sequence). As for time point: technical triplicate 3. 900,000 to 1,000,000 sorted CD4+ or CD8+ T cells made each library. This clonotype appeared many times. As yet, its antigen is unknown.

The sequence came from a female donor with HTLV-1-associated myelopathy (HAM/TSP). Sequenced sample: CD4+ T cells from blood. This chain joins TRBV6-6 and TRBJ2-2; no clear D. This CDR3 is CASITNGELFF. In DNA, the CDR3 is TGTGCCAGCATCACCAACGGGGAGCTGTTTTTT.